The present T cell receptor beta chain was sequenced within a study of blood T cells in healthy people across ages (dated by TCRdb to the mid-2010s). General notes on the study: Template switching captured roughly one uniquely barcoded TCR beta cDNA molecule per two T cells in model experiments. Donors were grouped into four age groups: young (average 16 years), middle-aged (about 40), aged (around 66) and long-lived (roughly 80). To track age-related changes in TCR beta repertoire diversity, the study relied on deep sequencing normalized with unique cDNA molecular identifiers. For two donors (one aged 18 to 29 and one aged 80 or older), the study analyzed two additional independent replicas of 1 million unique cDNA reads from the same blood draw. What the research found in general, with its limitations: Compared with the aged group, the long-lived group had more naive CD4+ T cells, fewer expanded clones and increased TCR diversity, suggesting age selection. Because the CMV infection status of the donors was unknown, age-related changes in expanded clonotypes may potentially have been confounded. Since profiling was done on bulk unsorted PBMCs, naive and antigen-experienced compartments could not be conclusively compared. Total diversity estimates from one million sequenced T cells were considered lower bounds and underestimates. Observed TCR beta diversity per million T cells fell roughly linearly with age, and a significant reduction was already apparent by age around 40. Observed TCR beta diversity correlated strongly with the percentage of naive T cells measured by flow cytometry.

With regard to this clonotype: The specificity of this receptor is unknown. Base qualities are missing; no much larger clone stands one base away.

Library preparation used 5' RACE. Sequencing used an Illumina HiSeq 2500. A second 7 to 11 cycle PCR used a sample-barcoded 5' primer and a J-beta primer mix. Each TCR beta cDNA molecule received a unique molecular identifier from a template-switch 5' adaptor carrying 12 random nucleotides. At least 2.5 million CDR3-containing paired-end reads were obtained from each sample. First-strand cDNA was synthesized from all RNA with the Mint cDNA synthesis kit, primed by a TRBC-specific oligonucleotide. All cDNA was treated with uracil-DNA glycosylase and then went through a first 18-cycle PCR with the universal primers M1SS and BC2_uni_R. In the paper's pipeline: Normalization of each sample was performed by random selection of 1 million high-quality reads, each carrying a distinct molecular identifier. Instead of being binned into consensus sequences, reads that shared molecular identifiers were thrown out. CDR3 identification, clonotype clustering and error correction used MiTCR with a Q25 quality threshold and the strictest error-elimination algorithm. Lower-bound total TCR beta diversity was estimated with a nonparametric unseen species model using Euler transformation. TCRdb cleaned the public reads at Q25 with fastp, built clones with MiXCR and kept in-frame beta chains. CDR3 protein sequences are deduplicated, and each keeps its most common genes and DNA. V and J calls and clone size were set by TCRdb, not the authors. The sample includes approximately 800,000 distinct CDR3 sequences, with roughly 24% observed a single time. The ten biggest clones cover over 2.5% of the sample.

The roughly 37 donors, aged roughly 6 to 95 years, were systemically healthy Caucasian individuals from Russia. About 10 milliliters of peripheral blood were drawn from each donor into EDTA-treated Vacutainer tubes. Ficoll-Paque density-gradient centrifugation was used to isolate PBMCs, with at least 7 million per sample. Trizol reagent was used to extract total RNA from the PBMCs, yielding at least 5 micrograms per sample. The percentages of naive CD45RAhigh/CD27high T cells were determined by flow cytometry on a PBMC aliquot from every donor. This sample also belongs to another study, concerning T cells of mothers and their children. That second publication adds: The donors were nine systemically healthy Caucasian individuals, made up of three mothers and their six children. cDNA synthesis used all of the extracted RNA, with roughly 1.5 ug of RNA in each 15 ul reaction. In the second PCR, the M1S primer added sample barcodes and 2-4 random nucleotides. More than 8 million TCR beta CDR3 reads were obtained from each mother, and some 3.3 million reads were obtained from each child. Thymic selection shapes the output of TCR recombination in a similar way in related and unrelated pairs, and inherited differences have a minor effect. Normalized repertoire overlap was always found to be slightly, but never significantly, higher in related mother-child pairs than in unrelated mother-child pairs. Persistent microchimeric T cell clones were not detected, at a sensitivity of around 99 clones per million clonotypes. To look for features that set related mother-child pairs apart from unrelated individuals, the researchers ran deep NGS to compare the TCR beta repertoires of mothers and children. Mothers averaged roughly 40 +/- 4 years of age and children averaged about 10 +/- 4 years. Libraries were sequenced on Illumina HiSeq 2000 with 100+100 nt paired-end reads after adapter ligation with NEBNext reagents. To prevent cross-contamination, the mother and child libraries were prepared a month apart and were sequenced in separate runs. For each donor, between about 450,000 and 2,300,000 distinct TCR beta clonotypes were identified. Naive TCR beta clonotypes were estimated from low-frequency clonotypes matched to each donor's FACS-determined naive share, without sorting.

Input material: blood. The sequence derives from a boy between 5 and 17 years old in good health.

The DNA sequence is TGTGCCAGCAGTTTCACCCTCCGGGACAGGGATTCGAACACTGAAGCTTTCTTT. Its protein reads: CASSFTLRDRDSNTEAFF. The sequence joins TRBV28 to TRBJ1-1, with 9 bases aligning to TRBD1. Its CDR3 holds 18 amino acids, cysteine through phenylalanine. Only the CDR3 DNA is retained, 54 bases long and in frame from the first base. CDR1 and CDR2, looked up from the germline V gene, are MDHEN and SYDVKM. Trimming leaves V shorter by 3 bases and J shorter by 1 base, with the junction holding 12 bases beyond the gene matches.